What follows are 21 T cell receptor beta chains derived from one specimen sequenced in a study of T cell responses to AZD1222 COVID-19 vaccine. Libraries were prepared by immunoSEQ multiplex PCR; TCRdb keeps only in-frame clonotypes and omits some of them. The top ten clones hold 1.5% to 2% of a sample with some 150,000 clones, less than 90% of them seen once. The sample consisted of peripheral blood, taken on day 0 of AZD1222 vaccination. These receptors came from an adult in good health.

V gene TRBV27 combines with J gene TRBJ2-1, with TRBD1 identical over 9 bases. Per the germline V gene, CDR1 is MNHEY and CDR2 is SMNVEV (reference sequence). This CDR3 is 15 amino acids long. With 2 bases clipped from V and 5 bases from J, the junction kept 4 bases outside the gene matches. CDR3 nucleotide sequence: TGTGCCAGCAGTTTAAAGGGGACAGGGAACAATGAGCAGTTCTTC. Encoded protein: CASSLKGTGNNEQFF.

The rearrangement uses TRBV4-3 and TRBJ2-1; D unresolved. Germline V CDR1 and CDR2: LGHNA, YSLEER. This CDR3 contains 14 residues. V was shortened by 2 bases and J by 3 bases, with 8 bases between the two germline ends. The DNA of the CDR3 is TGCGCCAGCAGCCAACATCCGGGCTACAATGAGCAGTTCTTC. This gives the protein CASSQHPGYNEQFF.

This clone was found once. The gene calls are TRBV30 and TRBJ1-2; TRBD1 aligns across 8 bases. With 2 bases clipped from V and 4 bases from J, the junction kept 6 bases outside the gene matches. The CDR3 is 14 amino acids. CDR1 and CDR2 (germline): GTSNPN, SVGIG (reference sequence). The CDR3 sequence: CAWSRAGGPYGYTF. CDR3 sequence (DNA): TGTGCCTGGAGTAGAGCAGGGGGCCCCTATGGCTACACCTTC.

The genes are TRBV30 and TRBJ1-1, with 9 bases matching TRBD1. The CDR3 contains 12 residues. Germline CDR1 is GTSNPN and CDR2 is SVGIG (reference sequence). Germline trimming cut 1 base from V and 8 bases from J; bases unmatched to any gene: 2. CDR3 region: CAWSETGGEAFF. CDR3 DNA: TGTGCCTGGAGTGAGACAGGGGGGGAAGCTTTCTTT.

This clone was counted a single time. The V gene is TRBV2, the J gene TRBJ1-5, with D possibly matching TRBD1 (6 bases). Per the germline V gene, CDR1 is SNHLY and CDR2 is FYNNEI. V was pared by 6 bases and J by 0 bases, with 15 bases between. The CDR3 totals 16 residues. DNA for the CDR3: TGTGCCAGCAGGGGGGGCCGACCGGATAGCAATCAGCCCCAGCATTTT. Amino acids: CASRGGRPDSNQPQHF.

This clone was found once. The V call is TRBV2, the J call TRBJ1-1, with D possibly TRBD1 on 5 matching bases. Trimming removed 3 bases from V and 5 bases from J, with 13 bases in between. This CDR3 contains 14 residues. Germline V gene lookup returns CDR1 SNHLY and CDR2 FYNNEI. CDR3 amino acids: CASSEGGVGTEAFF. For the CDR3, the DNA is TGTGCCAGCAGTGAGGGGGGGGTTGGGACTGAAGCTTTCTTT.

This rearrangement joins TRBV11-2 to TRBJ1-3; D gene unclear. There are 13 residues in the CDR3. Germline assignment: CDR1 SGHAT and CDR2 FQNNGV. Trimming stripped 5 bases from V and 1 base from J, with 6 bases between. DNA for the CDR3: TGTGCCAGCAGCCAATCTTCTGGAAACACCATATATTTT. The encoded protein is CASSQSSGNTIYF.

This chain uses TRBV7-9 with TRBJ1-1, with D unresolved. Germline V gene sequence: CDR1 SEHNR, CDR2 FQNEAQ (reference sequence). V was trimmed by 5 bases and J by 2 bases, leaving 12 bases between them. This CDR3 has 14 amino acids. CDR3 sequence reads: CASSREAPNTEAFF. The DNA for the CDR3 is TGTGCCAGCAGCAGGGAAGCCCCAAACACTGAAGCTTTCTTT.

This clone has a single count. This chain joins TRBV29-1 and TRBJ2-3, with TRBD2 matching 9 bases. Per the germline V gene, CDR1 is SQVTM and CDR2 is ANQGSEA. The CDR3 consists of 15 residues. Trimming removed 4 bases from V and 3 bases from J; junction bases left unmatched: 8. CDR3 sequence reads: CSVVRLAGRTDTQYF. The CDR3 DNA is TGCAGCGTTGTTCGCCTAGCGGGAAGAACAGATACGCAGTATTTT.

This clone has only a few counts. The V call is TRBV27, the J call TRBJ1-5; TRBD1 matches 8 bases. The CDR3 spans 16 residues. CDR1 is MNHEY and CDR2 is SMNVEV in the germline V gene (reference sequence). J was trimmed by 4 bases and V by 8 bases; bases with no gene match: 13. The CDR3 loop reads CASAPLDRVTNQPQHF. The CDR3 coding sequence is TGTGCCAGCGCGCCCTTGGACAGGGTAACAAATCAGCCCCAGCATTTT.

In its sample, this clone was seen once. The V gene is TRBV4-3, the J gene TRBJ2-2, with 15 nucleotides matching TRBD2. Germline V gene lookup returns CDR1 LGHNA and CDR2 YSLEER. The CDR3 length is 21 residues. Germline trimming cut 0 bases from V and 0 bases from J; bases unmatched to any gene: 8. This CDR3 is CASSQELRGLAGGSNTGELFF. The CDR3 nucleotides are TGCGCCAGCAGCCAAGAGTTACGGGGACTAGCGGGAGGTTCGAACACCGGGGAGCTGTTTTTT.

The gene calls are TRBV7-9 and TRBJ1-1; no clear D. This CDR3 has 16 amino acids. Trimming pared 1 base from V and 1 base from J, leaving 13 bases between. Germline assignment: CDR1 SEHNR and CDR2 FQNEAQ (reference sequence). As DNA, the CDR3 is TGTGCCAGCAGCTTAGGGCAGCCGGGAGGGAACACTGAAGCTTTCTTT. It codes for CASSLGQPGGNTEAFF.

This chain joins TRBV28 and TRBJ1-2; the D gene is possibly TRBD1 (5 bases). The CDR3 sequence is 12 residues long. Trimming left V 7 bases short and J 4 bases short, with 10 bases between. The germline CDR1 and CDR2 sequences are MDHEN and SYDVKM. The CDR3 spells CASMGTVYGYTF. The DNA of the CDR3 is TGTGCCAGCATGGGGACCGTCTATGGCTACACCTTC.

The chain carries TRBV5-1 and TRBJ1-1; 9 nucleotides line up with TRBD1. V gave up 4 bases and J gave up 0 bases; unmatched junction bases: 10. The CDR3 length is 17 residues. Germline V gene lookup returns CDR1 SGHRS and CDR2 YFSETQ. This CDR3 is CASSGTGTGTMNTEAFF. CDR3 sequence (DNA): TGCGCCAGCAGCGGGACCGGGACAGGGACGATGAACACTGAAGCTTTCTTT.

The rearrangement links TRBV25-1 to TRBJ2-1; tentative D call: TRBD1 (6 bases). V was pared by 2 bases and J by 8 bases, with 19 bases between. Germline loops: CDR1 MGHDK, CDR2 SYGVNS. CDR3 length: 16 residues. CDR3 sequence: CASSELRTGTTHEQFF. In DNA, the CDR3 is TGTGCCAGCAGTGAACTCCGAACAGGGACCACCCATGAGCAGTTCTTC.

This chain connects TRBV19 to TRBJ1-1, with no clear D. Per the germline V gene, CDR1 is LNHDA and CDR2 is SQIVND (reference sequence). The CDR3 extends over 15 amino acids. V was cut by 3 bases and J by 1 base, with 12 bases left in between. The CDR3, as DNA: TGTGCCAGTAGTATCCCCCCGCCGTCGAACACTGAAGCTTTCTTT. Translation: CASSIPPPSNTEAFF.

The rearrangement uses TRBV6-2 or TRBV6-3 and TRBJ2-7, with D tentatively TRBD1 (6 bases). V shed 0 bases and J shed 3 bases, with 12 bases lying between them. The CDR3 is 15 amino acids. Germline lookup yields CDR1 MNHEY and CDR2 SVGEGT. CDR3 coding DNA: TGTGCCAGCAGTTACTCGACAGGTCTAGTCTACGAGCAGTACTTC. Residues: CASSYSTGLVYEQYF.

The chain links TRBV30 to TRBJ2-1; the match to TRBD2 covers 8 bases. The CDR3 contains 15 residues. Germline V CDR1 and CDR2: GTSNPN, SVGIG (reference sequence). The junction had 8 bases not matched to a gene; V was cut back by 2 bases and J by 5 bases. This CDR3 is CAWSRFAGGHNEQFF. CDR3 sequence (DNA): TGTGCCTGGAGTAGGTTTGCGGGAGGACACAATGAGCAGTTCTTC.

V usage is TRBV18 and J usage is TRBJ1-2, with D possibly being TRBD1 (6 bases). The CDR3 has 16 residues. The V gene's germline CDR1 is KGHSH and CDR2 LQKENI. V dropped 5 bases and J dropped 4 bases, with 20 bases sitting between them. Here the CDR3 reads CASSTMAGTPTYGYTF. In DNA, the CDR3 is TGTGCCAGCTCAACGATGGCCGGGACACCAACCTATGGCTACACCTTC.

CDR3 sequence (DNA): TGTGCCAGCAGTCGACTAGGGGATACGCAGTATTTT. This codes for CASSRLGDTQYF. The chain joins TRBV28 to TRBJ2-3; maybe TRBD2 (6 bases). Germline CDR1 and CDR2: MDHEN and SYDVKM. V was pared by 5 bases and J by 6 bases, with 9 bases between. The CDR3 sequence is 12 residues long.

The V and J genes are TRBV7-9 and TRBJ2-7, with D perhaps TRBD2 (6 bases). Trimming left V 6 bases short and J 2 bases short, with 11 bases between. This CDR3 has 13 residues. The germline CDR1 and CDR2 sequences are SEHNR and FQNEAQ (reference sequence). As DNA, the CDR3 is TGTGCCAGCAGGAAAGGGACTGCCTACGAGCAGTACTTC. It codes for CASRKGTAYEQYF.